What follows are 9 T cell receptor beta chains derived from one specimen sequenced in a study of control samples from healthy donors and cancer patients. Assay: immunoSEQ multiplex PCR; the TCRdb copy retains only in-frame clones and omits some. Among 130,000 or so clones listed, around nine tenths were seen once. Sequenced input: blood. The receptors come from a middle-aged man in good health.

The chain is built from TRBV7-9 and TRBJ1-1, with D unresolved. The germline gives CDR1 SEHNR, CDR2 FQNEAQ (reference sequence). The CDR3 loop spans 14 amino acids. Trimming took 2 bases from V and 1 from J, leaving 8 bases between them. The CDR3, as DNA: TGTGCCAGCAGCTTAACCGAGGGGAACACTGAAGCTTTCTTT. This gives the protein CASSLTEGNTEAFF.

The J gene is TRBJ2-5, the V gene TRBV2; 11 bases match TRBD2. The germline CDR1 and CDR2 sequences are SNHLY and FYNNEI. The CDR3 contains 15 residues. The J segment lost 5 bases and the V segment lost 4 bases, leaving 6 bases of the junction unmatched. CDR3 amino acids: CASSGSGGAGETQYF. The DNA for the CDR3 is TGTGCCAGCAGTGGTAGCGGGGGGGCCGGGGAGACCCAGTACTTC. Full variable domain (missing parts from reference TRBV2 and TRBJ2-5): EPEVTQTPSHQVTQMGQEVILRCVPISNHLYFYWYRQILGQKVEFLVSFYNNEISEKSEIFDDQFSVERPDGSNFTLKIRSTKLEDSAMYFCASSGSGGAGETQYFGPGTRLLVL.

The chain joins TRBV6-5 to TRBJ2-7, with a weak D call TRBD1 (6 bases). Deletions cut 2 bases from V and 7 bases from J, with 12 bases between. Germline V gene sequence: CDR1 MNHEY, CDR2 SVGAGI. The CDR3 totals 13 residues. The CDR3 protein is CASSYTTGNEQYF. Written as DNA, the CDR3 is TGTGCCAGCAGTTACACGACAGGAAATGAGCAGTACTTC.

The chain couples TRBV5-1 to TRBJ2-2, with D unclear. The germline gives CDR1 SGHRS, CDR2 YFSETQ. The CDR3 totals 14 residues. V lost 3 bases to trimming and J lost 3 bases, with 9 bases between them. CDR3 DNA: TGCGCCAGCAGCTACGACACTTACACCGGGGAGCTGTTTTTT. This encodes CASSYDTYTGELFF.

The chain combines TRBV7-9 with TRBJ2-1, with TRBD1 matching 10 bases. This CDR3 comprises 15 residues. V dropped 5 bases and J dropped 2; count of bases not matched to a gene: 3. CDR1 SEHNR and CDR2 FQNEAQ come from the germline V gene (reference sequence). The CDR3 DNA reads TGTGCCAGCAGCCGACAGGGGGCAACCTACAATGAGCAGTTCTTC. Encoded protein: CASSRQGATYNEQFF.

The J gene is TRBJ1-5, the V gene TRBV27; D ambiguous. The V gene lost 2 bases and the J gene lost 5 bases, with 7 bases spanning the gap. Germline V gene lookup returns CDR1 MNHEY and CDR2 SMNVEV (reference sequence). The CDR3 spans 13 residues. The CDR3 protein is CASSLGLDQPQHF. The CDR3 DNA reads TGTGCCAGCAGTTTAGGGTTAGATCAGCCCCAGCATTTT.

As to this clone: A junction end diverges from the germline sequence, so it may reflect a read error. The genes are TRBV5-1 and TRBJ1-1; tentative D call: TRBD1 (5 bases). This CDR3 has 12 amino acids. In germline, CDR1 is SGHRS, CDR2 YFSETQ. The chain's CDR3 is CASTREGVGFDF. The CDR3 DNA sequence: TGCGCCAGCACTCGTGAAGGGGTCGGCTTTGACTTT. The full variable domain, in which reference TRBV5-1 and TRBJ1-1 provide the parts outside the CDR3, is KAGVTQTPRYLIKTRGQQVTLSCSPISGHRSVSWYQQTPGQGLQFLFEYFSETQRNKGNFPGRFSGRQFSNSRSEMNVSTLELGDSALYLCASTREGVGFDFGQGTRLTVV.

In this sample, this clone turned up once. The CDR3 here is CAISAVGQVNTEAFF. The CDR3 DNA follows: TGTGCCATCAGTGCAGTCGGACAGGTGAACACTGAAGCTTTCTTT. This chain connects TRBV10-3 to TRBJ1-1; 7 positions agree with TRBD1. There are 15 residues in the CDR3. Looked up from germline, CDR1 is ENHRY and CDR2 is SYGVKD. Unmatched junction bases numbered 5, after V lost 4 bases and J lost 0 bases.

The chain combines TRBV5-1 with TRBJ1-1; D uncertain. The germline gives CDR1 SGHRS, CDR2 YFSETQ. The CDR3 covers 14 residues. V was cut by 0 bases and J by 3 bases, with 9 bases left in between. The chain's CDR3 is CASSLAAGHTEAFF. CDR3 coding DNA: TGCGCCAGCAGCTTGGCCGCGGGCCACACTGAAGCTTTCTTT. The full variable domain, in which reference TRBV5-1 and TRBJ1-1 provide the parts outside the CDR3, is KAGVTQTPRYLIKTRGQQVTLSCSPISGHRSVSWYQQTPGQGLQFLFEYFSETQRNKGNFPGRFSGRQFSNSRSEMNVSTLELGDSALYLCASSLAAGHTEAFFGQGTRLTVV.